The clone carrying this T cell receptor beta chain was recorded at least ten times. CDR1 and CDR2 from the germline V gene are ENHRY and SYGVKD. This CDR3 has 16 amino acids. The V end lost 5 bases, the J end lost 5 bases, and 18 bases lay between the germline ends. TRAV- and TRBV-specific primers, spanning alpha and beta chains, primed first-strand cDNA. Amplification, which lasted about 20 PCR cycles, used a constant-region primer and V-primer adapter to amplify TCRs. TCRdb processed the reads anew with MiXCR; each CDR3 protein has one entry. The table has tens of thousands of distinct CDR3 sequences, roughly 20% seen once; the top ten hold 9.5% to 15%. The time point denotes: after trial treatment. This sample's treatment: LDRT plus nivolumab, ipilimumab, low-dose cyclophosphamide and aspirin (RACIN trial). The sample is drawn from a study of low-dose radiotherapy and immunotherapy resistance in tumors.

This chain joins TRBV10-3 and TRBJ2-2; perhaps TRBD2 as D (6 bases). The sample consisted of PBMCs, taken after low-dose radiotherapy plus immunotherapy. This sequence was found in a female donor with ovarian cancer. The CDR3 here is CAISPSEGRRTGELFF. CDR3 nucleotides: TGTGCCATCAGTCCTAGCGAGGGACGGAGGACCGGGGAGCTGTTTTTT.